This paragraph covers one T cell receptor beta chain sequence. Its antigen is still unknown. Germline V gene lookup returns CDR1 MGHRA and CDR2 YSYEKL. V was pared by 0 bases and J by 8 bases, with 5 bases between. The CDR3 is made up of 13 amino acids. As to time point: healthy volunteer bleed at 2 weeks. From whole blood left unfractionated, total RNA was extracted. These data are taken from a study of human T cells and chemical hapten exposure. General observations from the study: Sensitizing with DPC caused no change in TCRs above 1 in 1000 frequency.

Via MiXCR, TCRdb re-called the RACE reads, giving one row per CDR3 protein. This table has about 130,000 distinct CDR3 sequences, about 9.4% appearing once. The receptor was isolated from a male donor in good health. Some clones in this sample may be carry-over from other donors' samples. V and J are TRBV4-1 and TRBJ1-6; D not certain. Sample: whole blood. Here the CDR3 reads CASSQDPDSPLHF. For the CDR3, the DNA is TGCGCCAGCAGCCAAGATCCGGATTCACCCCTCCACTTT.